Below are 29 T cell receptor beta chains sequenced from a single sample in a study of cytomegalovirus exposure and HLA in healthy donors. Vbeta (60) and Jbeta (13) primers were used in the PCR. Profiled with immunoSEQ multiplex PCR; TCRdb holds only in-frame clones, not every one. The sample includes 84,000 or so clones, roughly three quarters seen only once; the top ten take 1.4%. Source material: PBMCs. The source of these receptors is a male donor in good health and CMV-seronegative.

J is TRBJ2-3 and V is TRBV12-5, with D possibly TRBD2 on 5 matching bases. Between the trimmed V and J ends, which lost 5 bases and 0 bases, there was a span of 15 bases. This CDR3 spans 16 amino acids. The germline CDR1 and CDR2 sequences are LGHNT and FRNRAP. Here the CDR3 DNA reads TGTGCTAGTGGTCCCGGGATCAGCCTAAGCACAGATACGCAGTATTTT. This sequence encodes CASGPGISLSTDTQYF.

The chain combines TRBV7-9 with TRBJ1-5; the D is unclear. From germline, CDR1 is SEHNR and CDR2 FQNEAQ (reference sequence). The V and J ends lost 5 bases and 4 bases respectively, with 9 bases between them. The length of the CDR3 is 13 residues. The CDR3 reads CASSPTQNQPQHF. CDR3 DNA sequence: TGTGCCAGCAGCCCGACTCAAAATCAGCCCCAGCATTTT.

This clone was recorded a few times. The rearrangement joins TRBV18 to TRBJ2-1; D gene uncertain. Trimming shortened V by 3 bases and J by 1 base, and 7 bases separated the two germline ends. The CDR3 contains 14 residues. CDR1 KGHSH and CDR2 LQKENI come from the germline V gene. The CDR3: CASSPDLSYNEQFF. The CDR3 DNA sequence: TGTGCCAGCTCACCCGACTTGTCCTACAATGAGCAGTTCTTC.

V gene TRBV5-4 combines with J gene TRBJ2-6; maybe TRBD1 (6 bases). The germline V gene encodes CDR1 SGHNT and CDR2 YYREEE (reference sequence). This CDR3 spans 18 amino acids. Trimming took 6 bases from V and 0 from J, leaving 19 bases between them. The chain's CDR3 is CASTLPRQASSGANVLTF. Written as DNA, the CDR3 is TGTGCCAGCACCCTCCCCCGACAGGCCTCCTCTGGGGCCAACGTCCTGACTTTC.

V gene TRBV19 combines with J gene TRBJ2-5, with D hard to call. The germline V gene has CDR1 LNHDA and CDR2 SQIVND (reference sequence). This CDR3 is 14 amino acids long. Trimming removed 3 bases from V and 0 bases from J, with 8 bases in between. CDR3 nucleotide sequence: TGTGCCAGTAGTATTTTTCCAGACCAAGAGACCCAGTACTTC. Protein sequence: CASSIFPDQETQYF.

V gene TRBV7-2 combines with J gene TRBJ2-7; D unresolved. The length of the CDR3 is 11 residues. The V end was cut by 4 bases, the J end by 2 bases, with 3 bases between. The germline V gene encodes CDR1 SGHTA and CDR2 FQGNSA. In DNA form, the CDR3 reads TGTGCCAGCAGCTCCGCCTACGAGCAGTACTTC. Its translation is CASSSAYEQYF.

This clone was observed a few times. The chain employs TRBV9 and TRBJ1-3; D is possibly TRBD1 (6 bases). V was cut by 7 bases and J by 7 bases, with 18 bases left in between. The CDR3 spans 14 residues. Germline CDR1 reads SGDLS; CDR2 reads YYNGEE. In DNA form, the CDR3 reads TGTGCCAGCCTCCTGGGGGGGCTGGGGAACACCATATATTTT. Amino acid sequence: CASLLGGLGNTIYF.

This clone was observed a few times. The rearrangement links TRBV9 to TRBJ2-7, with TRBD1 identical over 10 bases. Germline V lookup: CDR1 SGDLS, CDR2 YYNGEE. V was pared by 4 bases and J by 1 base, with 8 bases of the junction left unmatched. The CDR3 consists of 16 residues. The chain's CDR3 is CASSSSRQGASYEQYF. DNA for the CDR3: TGTGCCAGCAGCTCCTCACGACAGGGGGCTTCCTACGAGCAGTACTTC.

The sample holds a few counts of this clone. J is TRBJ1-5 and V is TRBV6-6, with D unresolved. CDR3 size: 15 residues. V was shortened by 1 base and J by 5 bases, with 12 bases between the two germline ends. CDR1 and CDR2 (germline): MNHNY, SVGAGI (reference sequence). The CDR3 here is CASSYFGLDHQPQHF. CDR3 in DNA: TGTGCCAGCAGTTACTTTGGACTTGACCATCAGCCCCAGCATTTT.

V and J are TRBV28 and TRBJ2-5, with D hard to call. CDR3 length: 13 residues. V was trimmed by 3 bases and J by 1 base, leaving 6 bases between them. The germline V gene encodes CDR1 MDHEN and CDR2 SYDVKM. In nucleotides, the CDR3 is TGTGCCAGCAGTTTTGAGCTCCAAGAGACCCAGTACTTC. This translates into CASSFELQETQYF. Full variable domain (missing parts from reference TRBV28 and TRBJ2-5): DVKVTQSSRYLVKRTGEKVFLECVQDMDHENMFWYRQDPGLGLRLIYFSYDVKMKEKGDIPEGYSVSREKKERFSLILESASTNQTSMYLCASSFELQETQYFGPGTRLLVL.

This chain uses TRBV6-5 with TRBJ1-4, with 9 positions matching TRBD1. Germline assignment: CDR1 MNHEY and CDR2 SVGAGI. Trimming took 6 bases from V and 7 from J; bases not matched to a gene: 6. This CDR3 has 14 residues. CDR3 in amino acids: CASRTGGAREKLFF. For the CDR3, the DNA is TGTGCCAGCAGGACAGGGGGTGCGCGTGAAAAACTGTTTTTT.

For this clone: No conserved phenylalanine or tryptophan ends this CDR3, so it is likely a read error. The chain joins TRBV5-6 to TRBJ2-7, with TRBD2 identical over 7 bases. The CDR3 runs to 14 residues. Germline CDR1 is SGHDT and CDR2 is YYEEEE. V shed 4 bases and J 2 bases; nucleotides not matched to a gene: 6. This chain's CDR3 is CASSPGLETYEQYS. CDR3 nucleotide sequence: TGTGCCAGCAGCCCCGGACTAGAAACCTACGAGCAGTACTCC.

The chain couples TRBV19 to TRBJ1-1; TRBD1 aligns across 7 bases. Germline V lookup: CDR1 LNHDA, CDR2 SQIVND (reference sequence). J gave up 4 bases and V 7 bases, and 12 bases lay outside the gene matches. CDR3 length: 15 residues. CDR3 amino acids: CASKETGVVPTEAFF. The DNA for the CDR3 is TGTGCCAGTAAGGAAACAGGGGTGGTCCCCACTGAAGCTTTCTTT.

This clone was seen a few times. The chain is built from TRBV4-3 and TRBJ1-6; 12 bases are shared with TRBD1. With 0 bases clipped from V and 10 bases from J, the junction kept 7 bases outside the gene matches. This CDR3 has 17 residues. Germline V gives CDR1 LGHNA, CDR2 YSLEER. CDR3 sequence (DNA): TGCGCCAGCAGCCAAGATCCGGGACAGGGGGCAAAGTCACCCCTCCACTTT. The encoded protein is CASSQDPGQGAKSPLHF.

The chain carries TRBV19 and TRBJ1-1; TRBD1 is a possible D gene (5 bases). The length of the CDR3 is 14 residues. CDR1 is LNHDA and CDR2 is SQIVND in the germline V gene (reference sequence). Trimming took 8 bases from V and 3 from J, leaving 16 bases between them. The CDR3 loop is CASRKMQGDTEAFF. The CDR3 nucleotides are TGTGCCAGTCGAAAAATGCAGGGCGACACTGAAGCTTTCTTT.

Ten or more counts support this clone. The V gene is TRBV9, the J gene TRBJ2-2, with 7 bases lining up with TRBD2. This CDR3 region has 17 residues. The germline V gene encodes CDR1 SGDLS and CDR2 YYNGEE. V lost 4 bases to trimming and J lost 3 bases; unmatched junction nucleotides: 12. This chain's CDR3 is CASSPPHAGDYTGELFF. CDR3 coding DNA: TGTGCCAGCAGCCCACCCCACGCGGGGGACTACACCGGGGAGCTGTTTTTT.

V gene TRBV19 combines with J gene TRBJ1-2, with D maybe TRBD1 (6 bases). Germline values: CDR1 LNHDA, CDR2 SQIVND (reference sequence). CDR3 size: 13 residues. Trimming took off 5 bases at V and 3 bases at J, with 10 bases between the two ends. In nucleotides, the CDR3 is TGTGCCAGTAGTCCCAGGGGAGACTATGGCTACACCTTC. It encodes CASSPRGDYGYTF.

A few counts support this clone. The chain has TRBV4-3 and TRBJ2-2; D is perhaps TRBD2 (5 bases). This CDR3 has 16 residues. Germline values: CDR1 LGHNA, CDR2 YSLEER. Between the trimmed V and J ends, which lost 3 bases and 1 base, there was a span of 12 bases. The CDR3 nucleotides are TGCGCCAGCAGCCATCCAGTTGAGGGGAACACCGGGGAGCTGTTTTTT. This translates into CASSHPVEGNTGELFF.

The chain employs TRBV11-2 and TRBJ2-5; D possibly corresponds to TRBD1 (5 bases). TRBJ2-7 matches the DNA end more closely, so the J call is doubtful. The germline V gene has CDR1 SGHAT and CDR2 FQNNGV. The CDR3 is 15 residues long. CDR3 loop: CASSSYQGPWYEQYF. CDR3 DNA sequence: TGTGCCAGCAGCAGCTACCAGGGTCCCTGGTACGAGCAGTACTTC.

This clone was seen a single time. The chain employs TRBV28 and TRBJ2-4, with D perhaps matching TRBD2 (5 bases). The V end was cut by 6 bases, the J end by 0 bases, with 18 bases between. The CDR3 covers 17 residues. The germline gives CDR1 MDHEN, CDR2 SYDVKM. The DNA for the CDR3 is TGTGCCAGCAGCCCCCTAGCCGGCTACAGAGCCAAAAACATTCAGTACTTC. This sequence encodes CASSPLAGYRAKNIQYF.

The CDR3 sequence is CATSRGQGFPDTQYF. CDR3 in DNA: TGTGCCACCAGCAGGGGACAGGGTTTCCCAGATACGCAGTATTTT. The rearrangement links TRBV15 to TRBJ2-3; 9 bases map to TRBD1. V was pared by 3 bases and J by 4 bases, with 5 bases of the junction left unmatched. Germline loops: CDR1 LNHNV, CDR2 YYDKDF (reference sequence). CDR3 length: 15 amino acids.

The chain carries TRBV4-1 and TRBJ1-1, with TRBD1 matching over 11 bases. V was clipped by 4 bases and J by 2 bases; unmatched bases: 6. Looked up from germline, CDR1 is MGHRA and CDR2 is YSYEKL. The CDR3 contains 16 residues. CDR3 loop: CASSRIGQGANTEAFF. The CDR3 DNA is TGCGCCAGCAGCCGGATTGGACAGGGGGCAAACACTGAAGCTTTCTTT.

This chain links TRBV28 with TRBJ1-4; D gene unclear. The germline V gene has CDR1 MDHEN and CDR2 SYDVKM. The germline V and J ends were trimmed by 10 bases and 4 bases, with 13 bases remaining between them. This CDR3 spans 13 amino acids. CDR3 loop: CATMVGGNEKLFF. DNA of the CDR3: TGTGCCACCATGGTGGGAGGTAATGAAAAACTGTTTTTT.

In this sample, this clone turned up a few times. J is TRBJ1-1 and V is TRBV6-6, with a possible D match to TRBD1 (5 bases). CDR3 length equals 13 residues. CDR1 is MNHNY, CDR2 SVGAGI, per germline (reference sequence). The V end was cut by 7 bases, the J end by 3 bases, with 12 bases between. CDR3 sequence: CASKLGDYTEAFF. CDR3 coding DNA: TGTGCCAGCAAACTAGGGGACTACACTGAAGCTTTCTTT.

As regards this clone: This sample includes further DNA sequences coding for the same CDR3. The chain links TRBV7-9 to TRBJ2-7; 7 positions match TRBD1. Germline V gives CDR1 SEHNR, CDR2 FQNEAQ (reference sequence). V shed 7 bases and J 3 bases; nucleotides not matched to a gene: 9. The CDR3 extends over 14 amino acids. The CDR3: CASTLQGVGYEQYF. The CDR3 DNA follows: TGTGCCAGCACCCTGCAGGGGGTCGGCTACGAGCAGTACTTC. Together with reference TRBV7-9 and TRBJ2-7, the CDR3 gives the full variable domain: DTGVSQNPRHKITKRGQNVTFRCDPISEHNRLYWYRQTLGQGPEFLTYFQNEAQLEKSRLLSDRFSAERPKGSFSTLEIQRTEQGDSAMYLCASTLQGVGYEQYFGPGTRLTVT.

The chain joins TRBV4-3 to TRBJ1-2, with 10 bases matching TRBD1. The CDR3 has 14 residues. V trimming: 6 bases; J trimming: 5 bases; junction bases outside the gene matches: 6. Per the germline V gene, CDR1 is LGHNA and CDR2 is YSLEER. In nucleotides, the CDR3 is TGCGCCAGCAGGAGAGCGGGACAGGGGTATGGCTACACCTTC. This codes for CASRRAGQGYGYTF.

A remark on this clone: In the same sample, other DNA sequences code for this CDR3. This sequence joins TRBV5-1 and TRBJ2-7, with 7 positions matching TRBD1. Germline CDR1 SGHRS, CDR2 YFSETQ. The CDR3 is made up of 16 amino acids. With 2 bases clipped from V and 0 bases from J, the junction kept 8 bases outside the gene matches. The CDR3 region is CASSLRQGALSYEQYF. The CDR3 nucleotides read TGCGCCAGCAGCTTAAGACAGGGCGCCCTCTCCTACGAGCAGTACTTC.

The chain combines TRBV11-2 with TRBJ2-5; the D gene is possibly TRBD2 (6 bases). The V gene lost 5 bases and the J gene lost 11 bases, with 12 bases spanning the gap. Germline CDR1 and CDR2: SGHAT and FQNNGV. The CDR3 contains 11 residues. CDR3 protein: CASSDSAGQYF. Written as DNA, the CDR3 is TGTGCCAGCAGCGACAGTGCGGGGCAGTACTTC.

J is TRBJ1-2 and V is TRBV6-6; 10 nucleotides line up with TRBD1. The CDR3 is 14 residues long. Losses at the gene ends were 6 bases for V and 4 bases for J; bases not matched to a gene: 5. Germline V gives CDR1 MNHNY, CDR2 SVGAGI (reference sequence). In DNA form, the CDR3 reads TGTGCCAGCAGGACCGGGACAGGGGTCTATGGCTACACCTTC. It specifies CASRTGTGVYGYTF.